Listed below are T cell receptor beta chains from one sample, sequenced in a study of shared clonotypes between healthy human individuals. Only in-frame clones appear in the TCRdb table, and some are missing; sequencing was by immunoSEQ multiplex PCR. The top ten hold under 0.45% of the sample, which has 2.3 million or so clones, over 85% seen once. Sequenced input: naive CD4+ T cells from PBMCs. The receptors here all came from a man in his late teens or twenties in good health. Some clones in this sample may be carry-over from other donors' samples. The conserved cysteine and the conserved F or W are not part of the CDR3 here. Each record gives: D gene, J gene, V gene, CDR3 protein. A D gene is named only where the DNA matches it firmly.

- | TRBJ2-7 | TRBV5-4 | ASSLTQNSQLTYEQY
- | TRBJ1-2 | TRBV28 | ASSLVQHGYT
- | TRBJ2-7 | TRBV4-1 | ASSLETLNEQY
- | TRBJ1-1 | TRBV29-1 | SVAKGGTEAF
- | TRBJ2-1 | TRBV28 | ASTRLNNEQF
TRBD1 | TRBJ1-2 | TRBV28 | ASSNRGRGYGYT
TRBD1 | TRBJ2-5 | TRBV18 | ASSRPGQGGETQY
- | TRBJ1-5 | TRBV19 | ASSIQPGMPQH
TRBD2 | TRBJ2-7 | TRBV7-3 | ASSPVGASGNSYEQY
- | TRBJ2-1 | TRBV28 | ASKRGSAGEWQF
TRBD2 | TRBJ2-3 | TRBV7-3 | ASSRVAGGDTQY
- | TRBJ1-1 | TRBV5-1 | ASSRDGNTEAF
TRBD2 | TRBJ2-3 | TRBV30 | AWNPAGPSTDTQY
- | TRBJ2-1 | TRBV28 | ASSLGPRNSYNEQF
TRBD1 | TRBJ1-2 | TRBV28 | ASSSGTGAGKGYT
- | TRBJ1-3 | TRBV11-2 | ASSLGWGRSGNTIY
- | TRBJ2-2 | TRBV19 | ASSIARATSRSGELF
- | TRBJ2-2 | TRBV18 | ASSPQSVDTGELF
- | TRBJ2-7 | TRBV5-4 | ASRPEGGSYEQY
TRBD2 | TRBJ2-3 | TRBV5-6 | ASSLLAGATDTQY
- | TRBJ2-7 | TRBV19 | ASSLLVGEQY
TRBD2 | TRBJ2-7 | TRBV5-6 | ASSSTSGSYEQY